Following are 13 T cell receptor beta chains from one sample sequenced in a study of T cell changes during pregnancy in multiple sclerosis (dated by TCRdb to the late 2010s). Library prep was done by the immunoSEQ multiplex PCR assay. The immuneACCESS repertoire file appears here via TCRdb, limited to in-frame rearrangements. These files lack a portion of the clones; in checked studies, under half of the deficit traces to unresolved V genes, and the cause of the others is not known. The sample includes tens of thousands of clones, with over 85% observed a single time. Jointly, the top ten make up 3.7% of the sample. The sequencing used peripheral blood, collected after pregnancy. These receptor sequences come from a female donor in good health, enrolled as a control in a pregnancy study.

In this sample, this clone turned up once. J is TRBJ2-7 and V is TRBV7-9; D unclear. The length of the CDR3 is 15 residues. Trimming cost V 7 bases and J 0 bases, with 16 bases left between them. Per germline, CDR1 SEHNR and CDR2 FQNEAQ (reference sequence). The CDR3 region has the DNA TGTGCCAGCACCTCCCTAGTTGGCCACTCCTACGAGCAGTACTTC. This sequence encodes CASTSLVGHSYEQYF.

This chain links TRBV6-5 with TRBJ2-7, with 7 bases matching TRBD2. The germline CDR1 and CDR2 sequences are MNHEY and SVGAGI. The CDR3 consists of 14 residues. The V and J ends lost 4 bases and 2 bases, in that order; junction bases with no gene match: 5. The CDR3 region is CASSSGGSPYEQYF. CDR3 in DNA: TGTGCCAGCAGTTCGGGGGGATCTCCCTACGAGCAGTACTTC.

For the CDR3, the DNA is TGTGCCAGCAGCTTTGGGCCCAGCTCGATGAAAAAGACCCAGTACTTC. It is translated as CASSFGPSSMKKTQYF. The gene calls are TRBV7-9 and TRBJ2-5; D unresolved. The V gene lost 3 bases and the J gene lost 6 bases, with 20 bases spanning the gap. This CDR3 is 16 amino acids long. Per the germline V gene, CDR1 is SEHNR and CDR2 is FQNEAQ (reference sequence).

This rearrangement joins TRBV4-3 to TRBJ2-6, with D hard to call. The CDR3 covers 16 residues. The germline V and J ends were trimmed by 0 bases and 0 bases, with 6 bases remaining between them. The germline gives CDR1 LGHNA, CDR2 YSLEER. CDR3 in DNA: TGCGCCAGCAGCCAAGAGACTGGCTCTGGGGCCAACGTCCTGACTTTC. Amino acid sequence: CASSQETGSGANVLTF.

V and J are TRBV7-2 and TRBJ2-3; 10 nucleotides line up with TRBD1. Germline CDR1 reads SGHTA; CDR2 reads FQGNSA. This CDR3 contains 15 residues. V gave up 6 bases and J gave up 4 bases; unmatched junction bases: 7. CDR3 protein: CASRWRQGAPDTQYF. DNA of the CDR3: TGTGCCAGCAGATGGAGACAGGGGGCGCCAGATACGCAGTATTTT.

The V gene is TRBV28, the J gene TRBJ1-6, with 7 nucleotides matching TRBD1. Germline V gene lookup returns CDR1 MDHEN and CDR2 SYDVKM. The CDR3 has 14 amino acids. The trim removed 6 bases at V and 9 bases at J, leaving 8 bases unmatched. Written as DNA, the CDR3 is TGTGCCAGCAGGCCGACAGGGCAGGTTTCACCCCTCCACTTT. Translated: CASRPTGQVSPLHF.

The chain couples TRBV4-3 to TRBJ2-6; tentative D call: TRBD1 (5 bases). Between the trimmed V and J ends, which lost 0 bases and 0 bases, there was a span of 9 bases. Germline CDR1 and CDR2: LGHNA and YSLEER. The CDR3 spans 17 residues. The CDR3 region has the DNA TGCGCCAGCAGCCAAGAAGGGGCCTTCTCTGGGGCCAACGTCCTGACTTTC. This codes for CASSQEGAFSGANVLTF.

This chain uses TRBV6-4 with TRBJ2-3; D is unclear. V was shortened by 6 bases and J by 8 bases, with 15 bases between the two germline ends. The CDR3 runs to 13 residues. Germline assignment: CDR1 MRHNA and CDR2 SNTAGT. In DNA, the CDR3 is TGTGCCAGCAGAGAAGGCCCAGGTGGTACGCAGTATTTT. Amino acids: CASREGPGGTQYF.

This chain links TRBV7-8 with TRBJ2-2, with 9 bases identical to TRBD2. This CDR3 is 19 amino acids long. Germline values: CDR1 SGHVS, CDR2 FQNEAQ. Losses at the gene ends were 0 bases for V and 0 bases for J; bases not matched to a gene: 8. In DNA, the CDR3 is TGTGCCAGCAGCTTAGCATATGGCCTAGCGGGGTCGAACACCGGGGAGCTGTTTTTT. As protein: CASSLAYGLAGSNTGELFF.

The chain links TRBV19 to TRBJ1-6; D gene uncertain. The CDR3 spans 15 residues. Germline CDR1 reads LNHDA; CDR2 reads SQIVND (reference sequence). Trimming took off 8 bases at V and 0 bases at J, with 11 bases between the two ends. CDR3 sequence: CASRTVGSYNSPLHF. For the CDR3, the DNA is TGTGCCAGTCGGACTGTCGGCTCCTATAATTCACCCCTCCACTTT.

V gene TRBV29-1 combines with J gene TRBJ1-1, with D maybe TRBD1 (5 bases). The germline CDR1 and CDR2 sequences are SQVTM and ANQGSEA. Trimming removed 7 bases at V and 3 bases at J, with 15 bases between. The CDR3 runs to 13 residues. The CDR3 region has the DNA TGCAGCGAGGTACCGGCCAGGGACACTGAAGCTTTCTTT. As protein: CSEVPARDTEAFF.

The chain is built from TRBV11-2 and TRBJ2-5; D might be TRBD2 (5 bases). The germline CDR1 and CDR2 sequences are SGHAT and FQNNGV. The CDR3 length is 13 residues. The germline V and J ends were trimmed by 5 bases and 7 bases, with 14 bases remaining between them. CDR3 DNA sequence: TGTGCCAGCAGCCTAGCCCCCGGTGGGACCCAGTACTTC. Protein: CASSLAPGGTQYF.

The gene calls are TRBV6-5 and TRBJ1-2; D is undetermined. From germline, CDR1 is MNHEY and CDR2 SVGAGI. The CDR3 has 13 residues. V dropped 2 bases and J dropped 7 bases, with 11 bases sitting between them. In DNA, the CDR3 is TGTGCCAGCAGTTACAGCGGTGAGGCTGGCTACACCTTC. It codes for CASSYSGEAGYTF.